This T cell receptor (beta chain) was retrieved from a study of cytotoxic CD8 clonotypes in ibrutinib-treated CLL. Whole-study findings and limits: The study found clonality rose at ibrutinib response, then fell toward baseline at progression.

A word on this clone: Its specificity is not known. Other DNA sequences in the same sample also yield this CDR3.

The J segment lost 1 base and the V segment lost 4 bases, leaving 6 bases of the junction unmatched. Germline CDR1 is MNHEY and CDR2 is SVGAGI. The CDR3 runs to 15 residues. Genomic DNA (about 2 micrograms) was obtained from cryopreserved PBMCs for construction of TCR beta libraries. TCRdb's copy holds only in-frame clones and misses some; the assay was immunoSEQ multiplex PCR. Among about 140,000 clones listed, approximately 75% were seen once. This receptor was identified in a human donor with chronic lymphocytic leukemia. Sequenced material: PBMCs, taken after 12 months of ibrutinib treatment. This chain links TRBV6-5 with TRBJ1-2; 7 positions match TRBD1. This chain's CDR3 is CASSSPGQINYGYTF. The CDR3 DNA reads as TGTGCCAGCAGTTCCCCGGGACAGATTAACTATGGCTACACCTTC.